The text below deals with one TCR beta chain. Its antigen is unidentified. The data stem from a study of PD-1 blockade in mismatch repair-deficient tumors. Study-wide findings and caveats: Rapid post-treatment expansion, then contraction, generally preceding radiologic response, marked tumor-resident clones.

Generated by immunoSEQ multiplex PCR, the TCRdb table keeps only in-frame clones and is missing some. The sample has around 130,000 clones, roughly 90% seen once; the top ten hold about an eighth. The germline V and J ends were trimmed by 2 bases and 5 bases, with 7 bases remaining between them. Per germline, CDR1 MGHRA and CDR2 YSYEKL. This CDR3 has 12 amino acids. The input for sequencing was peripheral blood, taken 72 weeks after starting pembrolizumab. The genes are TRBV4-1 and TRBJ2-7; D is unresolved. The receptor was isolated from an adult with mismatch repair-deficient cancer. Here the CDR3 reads CASSQMGNEQYF. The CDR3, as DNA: TGCGCCAGCAGCCAAATGGGGAACGAGCAGTACTTC.